The TCR beta chain described here comes from a study of OX40 agonist ivuxolimab in advanced cancers. Sequencing was performed with immunoSEQ multiplex PCR; in TCRdb, only in-frame clones are kept and a portion is missing. Found here are 50,000 to 65,000 clones, 75% to 90% of them singletons; the top ten hold less than 0.6%. CDR3 size: 14 residues. Trimming took 3 bases from V and 4 from J, leaving 13 bases between them. Per germline, CDR1 SGHRS and CDR2 YFSETQ. General study findings and limits: There were, on average, more expanded clones in CD8+ T cells than in CD4+. Nonresponders included some who also had low normalized T-cell clonal expansion.

Baseline was the first blood sampling point, followed by cycle 4 day 1 and cycle 7 day 1. On this clone itself: The antigen is not known.

The chain links TRBV5-1 to TRBJ2-5; D unresolved. This specimen consisted of CD4+ or CD8+ T cells sorted from blood, obtained in a trial of the OX40 agonist ivuxolimab. The receptor's source is an adult with an advanced solid tumor such as melanoma, head and neck, liver or kidney cancer. CDR3 nucleotides: TGCGCCAGCAGCTCCGTAGGGCCGGGAGAGACCCAGTACTTC. It is translated as CASSSVGPGETQYF.